The sample holds many counts of the clone carrying this TCR beta chain. V lost 2 bases and J 5 bases, leaving 16 bases between the germline ends. Germline CDR1 MNHEY, CDR2 SVGAGI. This CDR3 is built from 15 residues. These data originate in a study of T cells after yellow fever vaccination. TCRdb analysed the 5' RACE reads with MiXCR anew, one entry per CDR3 protein. The repertoire includes 100,000 to 150,000 distinct CDR3 sequences, about 7.4% of them detected once, and about 2.7% sits in the top ten. The sequence was collected from a young man who received the YFV17D yellow fever vaccine. The material sequenced was CD4+ T cells sorted from PBMCs, taken about 10 days after the first yellow fever vaccination. The V and J genes are TRBV6-5 and TRBJ2-7, with D perhaps matching TRBD1 (6 bases). CDR3 DNA sequence: TGTGCCAGCAGTTACAGGGGGACCCAGGTCAACGAGCAGTACTTC. Translation: CASSYRGTQVNEQYF.